This T cell receptor beta chain was captured by sequencing in a study of spatial heterogeneity in lung cancer. Time point: sample taken at primary tumor resection. Whole RNA was taken from tumor, nontumor lung or frozen PBMC; it was then sequenced unsorted. The study, taken as a whole, reports: Higher tumor mutation counts went along with higher counts of expanded intratumoral alpha and beta TCRs. Expanded TCR counts, ubiquitous and regional, correlated respectively with ubiquitous and regional nonsynonymous mutation counts.

This clonotype is labeled medium-sized. No antigen is known for it. The germline gives CDR1 MDHEN, CDR2 SYDVKM. Trimming cost V 2 bases and J 9 bases, with 14 bases left between them. This CDR3 contains 15 residues. TCRdb called the 5' RACE reads again in MiXCR, with one record for every CDR3 protein. This table has fewer than 2,000 distinct CDR3 sequences, 5.5% to 7% appearing once. The sequencing here drew on lung tumor tissue, taken at surgery. The V call is TRBV28, the J call TRBJ1-6; D call uncertain. The clonotype comes from a female donor with early-stage non-small cell lung cancer. Here the CDR3 DNA reads TGTGCCAGCAGTTTACGGCCCCTCCCGAGTTCACCCCTCCACTTT. It specifies CASSLRPLPSSPLHF.